These T cell receptor beta chains were read from a single sample in a study of blood T cell repertoires in COVID-19. Measured with immunoSEQ multiplex PCR; TCRdb has only the in-frame clones, and not every one. The table shows some 110,000 clones, with roughly four fifths occurring only once. Sequenced: peripheral blood. These receptors originate from a man of 80 years or more with COVID-19, enrolled during active disease. Each CDR3 is given with its conserved first and last residue. A D gene is named only where the DNA matches it firmly. Size tells how often a clone was seen (once, few, many) or the class of an expanded clone, and some rows leave it out.

d_call,clone_size,cdr3_length,j_call,v_call,cdr3_nt,cdr3_aa
-,-,12,TRBJ2-7,TRBV5-6,TGTGCCAGCAGCGGGTCGGAGTACGAGCAGTACTTC,CASSGSEYEQYF
TRBD1,-,16,TRBJ1-2,TRBV15,TGTGCCACCAGCAGTGGTTCTACAGGGGGAGTCTATGGCTACACCTTC,CATSSGSTGGVYGYTF
TRBD1,-,17,TRBJ1-1,TRBV19,TGTGCCAGTAGTCAAACTCGACAGGGGGCAAGCGACACTGAAGCTTTCTTT,CASSQTRQGASDTEAFF
-,-,16,TRBJ2-2,TRBV2,TGTGCCAGCGCTGGGGGCGCGCGGTTCAGCACCGGGGAGCTGTTTTTT,CASAGGARFSTGELFF
-,once,15,TRBJ2-5,TRBV28,TGTGCCAGCAGTACCCCGACCCACCGAGGGGAGACCCAGTACTTC,CASSTPTHRGETQYF
TRBD2,-,15,TRBJ2-7,TRBV9,TGTGCCAGCAGCGTAGCGATAGCGGGAGTCCACGAGCAGTACTTC,CASSVAIAGVHEQYF
-,-,15,TRBJ2-4,TRBV28,TGTGCCAGCAGTTCGGTCTGGTTAGCCAAAAACATTCAGTACTTC,CASSSVWLAKNIQYF
-,-,15,TRBJ2-6,TRBV6-5,TGTGCCAGCAATCTAGGAGGCTCTGGGGCCAACGTCCTGACTTTC,CASNLGGSGANVLTF
TRBD1,-,16,TRBJ2-2,TRBV18,TGTGCCAGCTCACCACCAAACAGGGGGCGTAGCGGGGAGCTGTTTTTT,CASSPPNRGRSGELFF
-,-,13,TRBJ1-2,TRBV7-2,TGTGCCAGCAGCCACAGGGTATCGGATGGCTACACCTTC,CASSHRVSDGYTF
TRBD1,-,16,TRBJ2-5,TRBV6-2/TRBV6-3,TGTGCCAGCAGTTACTCGTGGGACAGACCATTGGAGACCCAGTACTTC,CASSYSWDRPLETQYF
-,-,14,TRBJ2-3,TRBV5-1,TGCGCCAGCAGCTCCTTAGCGGAAGCAGATACGCAGTATTTT,CASSSLAEADTQYF
-,few,12,TRBJ2-7,TRBV3-1/TRBV3-2,TGTGCCAGCAGCCCCCAGGGGTACGAGCAGTACTTC,CASSPQGYEQYF
-,-,14,TRBJ1-2,TRBV7-2,TGTGCCAGCAGCTTAGCGCCGGGGGTGGATGGCTACACCTTC,CASSLAPGVDGYTF
TRBD1,once,17,TRBJ2-7,TRBV28,TGTGCCAGCAGCCCGGGACAGGGGCAGGCAAATTCCTACGAGCAGTACTTC,CASSPGQGQANSYEQYF
TRBD1,-,17,TRBJ2-6,TRBV7-2,TGTGCCAGCAGCCCGCGTCGGGCAGGGGGTGGGGCCAACGTCCTGACTTTC,CASSPRRAGGGANVLTF
TRBD1,-,14,TRBJ1-4,TRBV18,TGTGCCAGCTCCCCACAGGGGGCGCTTGAAAAACTGTTTTTT,CASSPQGALEKLFF
TRBD2,-,16,TRBJ2-1,TRBV6-5,TGTGCCAGCAGTTTAAATAGCGGGAGCTCCTACAATGAGCAGTTCTTC,CASSLNSGSSYNEQFF
TRBD2,few,16,TRBJ2-1,TRBV30,TGTGCCTGGAGTGTAGGGAGGGCGGGGGTCTACAATGAGCAGTTCTTC,CAWSVGRAGVYNEQFF
TRBD2,-,16,TRBJ2-7,TRBV5-1,TGCGCCAGCAGCCCCCCAGTAGGTAGCGGGAGCGACGAGCAGTACTTC,CASSPPVGSGSDEQYF
TRBD2,-,15,TRBJ2-7,TRBV3-1/TRBV3-2,TGTGCCAGCAGCCCGGGACTAGCGGGAGAGGGCGAGCAGTACTTC,CASSPGLAGEGEQYF
-,-,14,TRBJ1-5,TRBV10-3,TGTGCCATCAGTGAGTCGGGCAAGGATCAGCCCCAGCATTTT,CAISESGKDQPQHF